The rows below give T cell receptor beta chains drawn from one sample of a study of T cells in Graves' hyperthyroidism and ophthalmopathy. TCRdb used MiXCR to reprocess the multiplex PCR reads, holding one entry per CDR3 protein. The repertoire holds a few hundred thousand distinct CDR3 sequences, with around 16% as singletons. Sequencing was carried out using blood. These receptors originate from a woman aged 18-30 years with Graves' hyperthyroidism. Each CDR3 is given with its conserved first and last residue. D genes are given only for firm matches. Size is stated for part of the rows, as once, few or many counts, or as a class when the clone is expanded.

v_call,j_call,clone_size,d_call,cdr3_aa,cdr3_nt
TRBV6-2/TRBV6-3,TRBJ2-7,many,.,CASDDSYEQYF,TGTGCCAGCGACGACAGCTACGAGCAGTACTTC
TRBV28,TRBJ2-7,many,.,CASSLAADWGEQYF,TGTGCCAGCAGTTTAGCGGCGGACTGGGGCGAGCAGTACTTC
TRBV19,TRBJ1-3,few,.,CASSSGNAGNTIYF,TGTGCCAGTAGTTCGGGGAACGCTGGAAACACCATATATTTT
TRBV2,TRBJ1-4,many,.,CASSGQTATNEKLFF,TGTGCCAGCAGTGGCCAGACCGCAACTAATGAAAAACTGTTTTTT
TRBV6-1,TRBJ1-5,many,TRBD1,CASSEVLDRAGNQPQHF,TGTGCCAGCAGTGAAGTGCTGGACAGGGCCGGCAATCAGCCCCAGCATTTT
TRBV12-3/TRBV12-4,TRBJ1-3,many,.,CASTSRGGGNTIYF,TGTGCCAGCACAAGCAGGGGAGGTGGAAACACCATATATTTT
TRBV6-1,TRBJ2-7,many,TRBD2,CASSSRRTSGYEQYF,TGTGCCAGCAGCTCCCGCCGGACTAGCGGTTACGAGCAGTACTTC
TRBV5-1,TRBJ1-6,many,.,CASSLKRQVDSPLHF,TGCGCCAGCAGCTTAAAGAGACAGGTTGATTCACCCCTCCACTTT
TRBV13,TRBJ1-1,many,.,CASSLGGKEAFF,TGTGCCAGCAGCTTGGGTGGGAAGGAAGCTTTCTTT
TRBV3-1,TRBJ2-7,many,.,CASSQGYPGYEQYF,TGTGCCAGCAGCCAGGGGTATCCAGGCTACGAGCAGTACTTC
TRBV27,TRBJ2-2,.,.,CASTLIYGTTGELFF,TGTGCCAGCACCCTCATATACGGAACCACCGGGGAGCTGTTTTTT
TRBV7-9,TRBJ2-7,many,.,CASSLSGGSAYEQYF,TGTGCCAGCAGCTTATCCGGTGGGTCTGCCTACGAGCAGTACTTC
TRBV4-2,TRBJ2-2,many,TRBD2,CASSPSGGTNTGELFF,TGTGCCAGCTCCCCGAGCGGGGGGACGAACACCGGGGAGCTGTTTTTT
TRBV5-1,TRBJ1-2,many,TRBD1,CASGPGGSNYGYTF,TGCGCCAGCGGGCCAGGGGGCAGCAATTATGGCTACACCTTC
TRBV20-1,TRBJ2-5,.,.,CSALSQSGLGTQYF,TGCAGTGCATTGTCCCAGTCGGGCCTGGGGACCCAGTACTTC
TRBV27,TRBJ2-3,few,TRBD2,CASSSGLAGRNTQYF,TGTGCCAGCAGTAGCGGACTAGCGGGTAGAAATACGCAGTATTTT
TRBV10-3,TRBJ2-2,few,.,CATALGGDTGELFF,TGTGCCACCGCTCTGGGGGGTGACACCGGGGAGCTGTTTTTT
TRBV9,TRBJ2-7,few,TRBD2,CASSVALAAYEQYF,TGTGCCAGCAGCGTAGCACTAGCGGCCTACGAGCAGTACTTC
TRBV5-1,TRBJ2-7,many,.,CASSLESEQYF,TGCGCCAGCAGCTTGGAGAGCGAGCAGTACTTC
TRBV20-1,TRBJ2-7,many,TRBD2,CSARGGAGGIYEQYF,TGCAGTGCTAGGGGGGGAGCGGGAGGGATCTACGAGCAGTACTTC
TRBV4-1,TRBJ2-7,.,.,CASSQESRTASYEQYF,TGCGCCAGCAGCCAAGAGTCCAGGACGGCGTCCTACGAGCAGTACTTC
TRBV24-1,TRBJ2-7,.,.,CATSDPDRYEQYF,TGTGCCACCAGTGATCCGGACAGATACGAGCAGTACTTC